This entry is about one T cell receptor (beta chain). The data were taken from a study of blood T cell repertoires in COVID-19. Turning to the study itself: There were acute and convalescent COVID-19 samples, and they came from the United States, Italy and Spain. T cells, B-cell-depleted T cells, or PBMCs supplied cDNA or gDNA.

V was clipped by 0 bases and J by 5 bases; unmatched bases: 11. There are 17 residues in the CDR3. Germline loops: CDR1 WSHSY, CDR2 SAAADI. Per the authors' pipeline: Estimated nucleated cell counts came from reference gene primer amplification. Assay: immunoSEQ multiplex PCR; the TCRdb copy retains only in-frame clones and omits some. V and J calls and clone size are those listed in that table; D and trimming were worked out from the DNA. Among tens of thousands of clones listed, 85% to 90% were seen once. This rearrangement joins TRBV10-2 to TRBJ2-3; 7 bases map to TRBD2. Input material: peripheral blood. The receptor was derived from a man aged 50-59 years with acute or convalescent COVID-19. The CDR3 spells CASSESGASGLGDTQYF. The DNA of the CDR3 is TGCGCCAGCAGTGAGTCAGGGGCTAGCGGCTTAGGAGATACGCAGTATTTT.